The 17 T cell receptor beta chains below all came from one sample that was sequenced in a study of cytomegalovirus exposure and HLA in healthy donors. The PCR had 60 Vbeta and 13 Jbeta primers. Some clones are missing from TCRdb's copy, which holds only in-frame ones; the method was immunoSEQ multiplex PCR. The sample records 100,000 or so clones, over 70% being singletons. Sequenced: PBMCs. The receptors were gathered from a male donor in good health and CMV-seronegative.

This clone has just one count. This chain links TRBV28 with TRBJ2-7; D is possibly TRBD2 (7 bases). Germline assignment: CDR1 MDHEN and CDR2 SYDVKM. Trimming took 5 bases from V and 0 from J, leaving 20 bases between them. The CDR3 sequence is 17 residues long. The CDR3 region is CASSRGGGTRTSYEQYF. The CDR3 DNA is TGTGCCAGCAGTCGGGGAGGGGGGACACGCACCTCCTACGAGCAGTACTTC.

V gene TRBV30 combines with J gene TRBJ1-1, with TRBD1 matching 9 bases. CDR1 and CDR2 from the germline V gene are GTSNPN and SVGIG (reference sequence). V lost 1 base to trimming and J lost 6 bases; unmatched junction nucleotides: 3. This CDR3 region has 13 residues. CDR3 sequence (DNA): TGTGCCTGGAGTGCCGGGACAGGGCCTGAAGCTTTCTTT. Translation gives CAWSAGTGPEAFF.

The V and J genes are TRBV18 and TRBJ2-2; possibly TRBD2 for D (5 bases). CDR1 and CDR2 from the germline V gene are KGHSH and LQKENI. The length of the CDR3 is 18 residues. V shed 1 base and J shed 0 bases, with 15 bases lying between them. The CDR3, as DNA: TGTGCCAGCTCACCACGGGAAATAAGCGGCGCGAACACCGGGGAGCTGTTTTTT. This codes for CASSPREISGANTGELFF.

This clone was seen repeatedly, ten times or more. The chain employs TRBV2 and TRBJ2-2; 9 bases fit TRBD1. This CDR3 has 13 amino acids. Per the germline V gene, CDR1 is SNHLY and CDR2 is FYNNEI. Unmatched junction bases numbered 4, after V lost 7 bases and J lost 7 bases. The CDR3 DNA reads TGTGCCAGCAACAGGGGGCGAGGCGGGGAGCTGTTTTTT. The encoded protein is CASNRGRGGELFF.

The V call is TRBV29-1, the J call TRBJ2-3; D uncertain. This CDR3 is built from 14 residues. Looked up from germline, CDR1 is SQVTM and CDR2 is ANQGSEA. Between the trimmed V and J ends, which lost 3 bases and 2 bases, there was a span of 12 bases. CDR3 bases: TGCAGCGTTGATTCCGGGTTCGACACAGATACGCAGTATTTT. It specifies CSVDSGFDTDTQYF.

CDR3 nucleotide sequence: TGTGCCAGCTCACCATCGGCAGGGCCTAACTATGGCTACACCTTC. This translates into CASSPSAGPNYGYTF. This chain joins TRBV18 and TRBJ1-2; D is possibly TRBD1 (5 bases). V lost 2 bases, J lost 0 bases, and 10 bases lay in between. This CDR3 spans 15 amino acids. Germline V gene sequence: CDR1 KGHSH, CDR2 LQKENI.

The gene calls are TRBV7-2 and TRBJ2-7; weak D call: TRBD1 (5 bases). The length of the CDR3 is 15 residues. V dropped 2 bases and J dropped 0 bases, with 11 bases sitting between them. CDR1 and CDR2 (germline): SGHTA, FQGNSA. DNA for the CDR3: TGTGCCAGCAGCTTATCTAGGGGCAGCTCCTACGAGCAGTACTTC. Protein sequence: CASSLSRGSSYEQYF.

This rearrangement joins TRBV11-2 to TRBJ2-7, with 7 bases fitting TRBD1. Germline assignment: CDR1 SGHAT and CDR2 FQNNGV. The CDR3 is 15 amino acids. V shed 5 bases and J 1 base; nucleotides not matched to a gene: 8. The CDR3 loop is CASSPNPGQSYEQYF. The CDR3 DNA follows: TGTGCCAGCAGCCCCAATCCGGGACAGTCCTACGAGCAGTACTTC.

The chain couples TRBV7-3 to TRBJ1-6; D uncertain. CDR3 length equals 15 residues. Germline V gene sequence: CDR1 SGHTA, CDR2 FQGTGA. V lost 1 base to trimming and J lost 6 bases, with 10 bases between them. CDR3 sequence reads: CASSLNGLGNSPLHF. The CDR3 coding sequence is TGTGCCAGCAGCTTAAACGGACTGGGTAATTCACCCCTCCACTTT.

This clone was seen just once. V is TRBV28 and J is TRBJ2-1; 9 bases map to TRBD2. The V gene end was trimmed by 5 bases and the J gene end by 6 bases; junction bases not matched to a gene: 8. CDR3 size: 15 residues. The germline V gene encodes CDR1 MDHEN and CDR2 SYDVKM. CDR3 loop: CASSPKREESNEQFF. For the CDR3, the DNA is TGTGCCAGCAGTCCAAAGCGGGAGGAGTCCAATGAGCAGTTCTTC.

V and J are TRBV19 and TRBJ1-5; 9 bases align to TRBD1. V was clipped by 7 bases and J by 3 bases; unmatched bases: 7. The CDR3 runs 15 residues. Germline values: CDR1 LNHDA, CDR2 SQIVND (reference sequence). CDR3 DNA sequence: TGTGCCAGTAATTCCGGGACAGGGCTCAATCAGCCCCAGCATTTT. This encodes CASNSGTGLNQPQHF.

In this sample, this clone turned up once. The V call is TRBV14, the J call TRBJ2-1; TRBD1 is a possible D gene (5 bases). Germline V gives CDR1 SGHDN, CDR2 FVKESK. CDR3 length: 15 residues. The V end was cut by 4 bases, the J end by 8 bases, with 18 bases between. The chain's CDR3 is CASSLRRVKGDEQFF. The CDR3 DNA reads TGTGCCAGCAGCCTGCGCCGGGTCAAAGGGGATGAGCAGTTCTTC.

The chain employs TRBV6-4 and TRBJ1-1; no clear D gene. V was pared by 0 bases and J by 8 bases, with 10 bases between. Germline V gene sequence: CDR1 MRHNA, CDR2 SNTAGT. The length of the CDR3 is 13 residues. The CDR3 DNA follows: TGTGCCAGCAGTGACTCGCCGGGTAACGAAGCTTTCTTT. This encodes CASSDSPGNEAFF.

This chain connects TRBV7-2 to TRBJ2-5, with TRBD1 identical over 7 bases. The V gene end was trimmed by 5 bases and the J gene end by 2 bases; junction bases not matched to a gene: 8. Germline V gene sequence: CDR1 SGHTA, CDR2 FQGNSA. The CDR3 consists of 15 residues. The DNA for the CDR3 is TGTGCCAGCAGCCCGTGGGACAGTGGGCAAGAGACCCAGTACTTC. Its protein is CASSPWDSGQETQYF.

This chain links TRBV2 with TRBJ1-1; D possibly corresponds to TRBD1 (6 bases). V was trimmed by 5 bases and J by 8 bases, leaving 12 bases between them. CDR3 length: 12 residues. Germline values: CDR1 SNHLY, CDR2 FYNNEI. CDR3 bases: TGTGCCAGCAGTCAGGACAGTCTAGAAGCTTTCTTT. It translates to CASSQDSLEAFF.

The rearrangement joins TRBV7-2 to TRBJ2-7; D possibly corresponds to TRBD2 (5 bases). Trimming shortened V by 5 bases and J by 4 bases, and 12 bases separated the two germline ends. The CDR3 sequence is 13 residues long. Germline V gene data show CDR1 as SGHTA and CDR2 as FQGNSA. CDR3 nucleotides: TGTGCCAGCAGCCAATACACGGGATACGAGCAGTACTTC. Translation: CASSQYTGYEQYF.

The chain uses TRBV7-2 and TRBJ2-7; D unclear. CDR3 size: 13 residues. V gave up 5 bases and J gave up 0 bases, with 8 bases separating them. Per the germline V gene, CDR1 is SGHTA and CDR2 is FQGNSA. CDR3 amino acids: CASSGQFSYEQYF. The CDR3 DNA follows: TGTGCCAGCAGCGGGCAGTTCTCCTACGAGCAGTACTTC.